This T cell receptor (beta chain) was observed in a study of cytomegalovirus exposure and HLA in healthy donors. Notes on the study in general: Rare sequences made up most TCRs, while some public TCRs were found in many donors.

Germline V gene lookup returns CDR1 SGHRS and CDR2 YFSETQ. J was trimmed by 1 base and V by 5 bases; bases with no gene match: 6. The CDR3 totals 15 residues. A multiplex PCR was run with 60 Vbeta primers and 13 Jbeta primers. TCRdb keeps only in-frame clones here, not all; method: immunoSEQ multiplex PCR. The sample includes about 130,000 clones, approximately 77% seen only once; the top ten take 2%. For this clone: The target antigen is unknown.

The chain couples TRBV5-1 to TRBJ2-7, with TRBD2 matching 10 bases. This TCR came from a man aged 25 to 40 in good health and CMV-seronegative. The sequencing input was PBMCs. The CDR3 loop is CASRWWTSGSYEQYF. CDR3 nucleotides: TGCGCCAGCAGATGGTGGACTAGCGGTTCCTACGAGCAGTACTTC.